These 11 T cell receptor beta chains share one sample of origin, sequenced in a study of T cells in women clearing cervical HPV infection (dated by TCRdb to about 2018). Libraries came from the immunoSEQ multiplex PCR assay. The source is immuneACCESS, and TCRdb retained only in-frame sequences with V and J called. Part of the clones is not carried over; for the studies checked, unresolved V genes explain less than half of this, and the remainder is unexplained. The table held for this sample gives roughly 30,000 clones. Together, the top ten hold roughly 4.2% of the sample. Specimen: blood buffy coat. The receptors come from a woman aged 18 to 75 with a cervical HPV16 infection that either progressed to CIN3+ or cleared (not recorded which).

Comments on this clone: The CDR3 is cut off 3 residues early in the read; its end comes from the germline J gene. The chain recombines TRBV12-3 or TRBV12-4 with TRBJ2-2, with TRBD1 matching over 8 bases. This CDR3 is built from 16 residues. V dropped 6 bases and J dropped 4; count of bases not matched to a gene: 10. The CDR3 region is CASSSLTGGSTGELFF. The CDR3 DNA, read in part, is TGTGCCAGCAGCTCGCTAACAGGGGGAAGCACCGGGGAG.

With respect to this clone: Read sequence stops 3 residues before the CDR3 end, and the germline J gene provides the missing end. This chain joins TRBV2 and TRBJ1-6; a weak D match, TRBD1 (5 bases). The CDR3 contains 16 residues. Germline-derived CDR1 and CDR2 are SNHLY and FYNNEI. Deletions cut 6 bases from V and 3 bases from J, with 15 bases between. The sequenced part of the CDR3 DNA is TGTGCCAGCAGCAAAAGGGGTAGCCTCTATAATTCACCC. This encodes CASSKRGSLYNSP. The whole CDR3 reads CASSKRGSLYNSPLHF. Using reference TRBV2 and TRBJ1-6 for the parts outside the CDR3, the full variable domain is EPEVTQTPSHQVTQMGQEVILRCVPISNHLYFYWYRQILGQKVEFLVSFYNNEISEKSEIFDDQFSVERPDGSNFTLKIRSTKLEDSAMYFCASSKRGSLYNSPLHFGNGTRLTVT.

Note on this clone: With the read ending 3 residues before the CDR3 end, the germline J gene is used to fill in that end. Other DNA sequences from this sample encode an identical CDR3 as well. The V and J genes are TRBV18 and TRBJ2-7; 10 bases are a match to TRBD2. The J segment lost 5 bases and the V segment lost 6 bases, leaving 13 bases of the junction unmatched. The CDR3 is 16 residues long. Germline lookup yields CDR1 KGHSH and CDR2 LQKENI. The CDR3 protein is CASSPRKRGGLDEQYF. The part of the CDR3 DNA that was read is TGTGCCAGCTCCCCTCGGAAGCGGGGGGGGCTAGACGAG.

As regards this clone: The read ends 3 residues shy of where the CDR3 ends; the end is completed using the germline J gene. This chain uses TRBV20-1 with TRBJ2-3, with 7 nucleotides matching TRBD2. The CDR3 consists of 15 residues. With 6 bases clipped from V and 6 bases from J, the junction kept 15 bases outside the gene matches. Germline values: CDR1 DFQATT, CDR2 SNEGSKA (reference sequence). Partial CDR3 DNA: TGCAGTGCAGAGGGGCTAGCGGAACTCCAGGATACG. Protein product: CSAEGLAELQDT. The CDR3 in its entirety is CSAEGLAELQDTQYF.

As for this clone: The read gets to within 3 residues of the CDR3 end, and the germline J gene fills in the rest. The chain recombines TRBV2 with TRBJ2-4; 8 bases align to TRBD1. CDR1 and CDR2 (germline): SNHLY, FYNNEI. The CDR3 is 14 amino acids. CDR3 loop: CASSEWGQDRGQYF. The CDR3 DNA, read in part, is TGTGCCAGCAGTGAATGGGGACAGGATAGGGGT.

Comment on this clone: Coverage ceases 3 residues before the CDR3 finishes, and the germline J gene fills in the end. This chain links TRBV10-3 with TRBJ2-7, with TRBD1 identical over 8 bases. Trimming took 3 bases from V and 2 from J; bases not matched to a gene: 6. The CDR3 totals 15 residues. Germline-derived CDR1 and CDR2 are ENHRY and SYGVKD. CDR3 DNA (partial): TGTGCCATCAGTGATATGACAGGGGCTACCTACGAG. This gives the protein CAISDMTGATYE. The full-length CDR3 reads as CAISDMTGATYEQYF.

As to this clone: The DNA ends 3 residues before the CDR3 does, and the rest of the CDR3 is filled in from the germline J gene. This chain joins TRBV29-1 and TRBJ2-1, with a tentative D call TRBD2 (6 bases). Germline lookup yields CDR1 SQVTM and CDR2 ANQGSEA. This CDR3 region has 13 residues. Trimming pared 4 bases from V and 9 bases from J, leaving 16 bases between. The DNA read from the CDR3 is TGCAGCGTTGCGGAACTAGCCAGGACTGAG. It specifies CSVAELARTE. In full, the CDR3 is CSVAELARTEQFF.

A remark on this clone: The sequence runs out 3 residues before the end of the CDR3; the remainder is reconstructed from the germline J gene. The chain links TRBV10-3 to TRBJ2-1; D gene uncertain. CDR3 length: 14 amino acids. Germline values: CDR1 ENHRY, CDR2 SYGVKD. V lost 1 base, J lost 7 bases, and 11 bases lay in between. The chain's CDR3 is CAISEWAGGNEQFF. The covered CDR3 bases are TGTGCCATCAGTGAGTGGGCAGGTGGAAATGAG.

Comment on this clone: The DNA ends 3 residues before the CDR3 does, and the rest of the CDR3 is filled in from the germline J gene. The gene calls are TRBV5-6 and TRBJ2-5; possible D gene TRBD2, 5 bases. V lost 4 bases and J lost 5, with 15 bases in between. This CDR3 has 14 amino acids. Germline V gives CDR1 SGHDT, CDR2 YYEEEE. CDR3 DNA (partial): TGTGCCAGCAGCAGAGGGCGCGTGTGGGAGACC. It codes for CASSRGRVWET. The full-length CDR3 reads as CASSRGRVWETQYF.

In regard to this clone: The CDR3 end falls 3 residues outside the read, so it is completed with the germline J gene. The genes are TRBV4-2 and TRBJ2-5; 8 nucleotides match TRBD1. The germline V gene has CDR1 LGHNA and CDR2 YNFKEQ. Trimming removed 7 bases from V and 4 bases from J; junction bases left unmatched: 14. The CDR3 contains 16 residues. The CDR3 region is CASTRQPDRAGETQYF. The CDR3 bases that were read are TGTGCCAGCACTCGGCAACCGGACAGGGCGGGAGAGACC.

Note on this clone: Read coverage stops 3 residues before the CDR3 terminus; the germline J gene supplies the remainder. The J gene is TRBJ2-2, the V gene TRBV2; a weak D match, TRBD2 (6 bases). Germline V gives CDR1 SNHLY, CDR2 FYNNEI. This CDR3 contains 16 residues. The DNA read from the CDR3 is TGTGCCAGCAGTGGGGGGGACGGAGAATTTAATTCACCG. Translated, it gives CASSGGDGEFNSP. The CDR3 in its entirety is CASSGGDGEFNSPLFF.